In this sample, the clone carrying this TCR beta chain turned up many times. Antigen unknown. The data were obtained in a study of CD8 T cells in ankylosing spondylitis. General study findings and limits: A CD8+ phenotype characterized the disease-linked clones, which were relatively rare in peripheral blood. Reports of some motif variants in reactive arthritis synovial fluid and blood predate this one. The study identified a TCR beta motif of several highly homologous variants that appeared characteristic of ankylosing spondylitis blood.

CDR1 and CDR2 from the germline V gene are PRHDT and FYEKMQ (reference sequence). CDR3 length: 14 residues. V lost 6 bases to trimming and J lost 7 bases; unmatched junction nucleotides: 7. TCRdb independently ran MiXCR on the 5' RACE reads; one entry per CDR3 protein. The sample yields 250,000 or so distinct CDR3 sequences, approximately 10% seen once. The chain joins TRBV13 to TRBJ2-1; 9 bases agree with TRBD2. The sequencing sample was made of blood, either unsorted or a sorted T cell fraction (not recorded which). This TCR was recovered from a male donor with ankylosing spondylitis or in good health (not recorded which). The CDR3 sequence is CASSATSGPNEQFF. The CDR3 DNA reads TGTGCCAGCAGTGCGACTAGCGGCCCTAATGAGCAGTTCTTC.